This TCR beta chain originates from a study of cytomegalovirus exposure and HLA in healthy donors. Overall study context: Falling in the Caucasian-associated ancestry cluster were approximately 84% of 300 to 500 genotyped donors.

The ends were cut back, 2 bases at V and 2 bases at J, with 10 bases in the middle. The V gene's germline CDR1 is SGHVS and CDR2 FQNEAQ. CDR3 length equals 14 residues. As concerns this clone: Its antigen is unknown.

Study-wide results and limits: The authors assumed roughly uniform sequencing depth across donors for presence/absence analyses. According to a later analysis, donors in an Asian-associated ancestry cluster reportedly had fewer N-insertions than the 666-donor mean.

Primers: 60 Vbeta forward and 13 Jbeta reverse. TCRdb's table, derived via immunoSEQ multiplex PCR, lists solely in-frame clones and lacks some. In the table there are around 110,000 clones, 70% to 80% of which are singletons. The chain links TRBV7-8 to TRBJ2-7; weak D call: TRBD1 (6 bases). This sequence originates from a man aged 30 to 39 in good health and CMV-seropositive. Sequencing was done on a sample of PBMCs. CDR3 in amino acids: CASSLSQGTYEQYF. The CDR3 DNA is TGTGCCAGCAGCTTATCACAGGGAACCTACGAGCAGTACTTC.